Below, 27 T cell receptor beta chains from the same sample are listed, as sequenced in a study of cytomegalovirus exposure and HLA in healthy donors. Primers included in the PCR were 60 Vbeta and 13 Jbeta primers. Profiled with immunoSEQ multiplex PCR; TCRdb holds only in-frame clones, not every one. The table includes 100,000 to 150,000 clones, 60% to 75% detected once. The material sequenced was PBMCs. The receptor source for this set is a woman aged 45-59 years in good health and CMV-seropositive.

The chain recombines TRBV6-1 with TRBJ1-2; D call uncertain. V lost 2 bases to trimming and J lost 2 bases, with 6 bases between them. The CDR3 runs 13 residues. Germline V gene lookup returns CDR1 MNHNS and CDR2 SASEGT. In DNA form, the CDR3 reads TGTGCCAGCAGTGAACGGGAAAACTATGGCTACACCTTC. Translation: CASSERENYGYTF.

This clone was detected only a few times. The CDR3: CATSIGGSPNEKLFF. The CDR3 DNA reads TGTGCCACCAGCATAGGGGGCTCGCCTAATGAAAAACTGTTTTTT. The chain couples TRBV15 to TRBJ1-4; 7 nucleotides align to TRBD1. CDR1 LNHNV and CDR2 YYDKDF come from the germline V gene (reference sequence). The CDR3 length is 15 residues. Losses at the gene ends were 4 bases for V and 3 bases for J; bases not matched to a gene: 5.

The chain joins TRBV7-9 to TRBJ1-4; no clear D. Germline CDR1 and CDR2: SEHNR and FQNEAQ (reference sequence). CDR3 size: 13 residues. V was clipped by 7 bases and J by 6 bases, with 12 bases between them. This CDR3 reads CASTSGVYEKLFF. The CDR3 region has the DNA TGTGCCAGCACCTCCGGGGTTTATGAAAAACTGTTTTTT.

This clone showed up many times. The chain is built from TRBV4-1 and TRBJ1-5; 8 nucleotides match TRBD1. This CDR3 spans 16 amino acids. The V gene's germline CDR1 is MGHRA and CDR2 YSYEKL. With 3 bases clipped from V and 2 bases from J, the junction kept 6 bases outside the gene matches. The CDR3 is CASSQLGQGGNQPQHF. The CDR3, as DNA: TGCGCCAGCAGCCAGCTCGGACAGGGCGGCAATCAGCCCCAGCATTTT.

About this clone: Compared with germline, one end of the junction differs, possibly owing to a read error. V usage is TRBV10-1 and J usage is TRBJ2-1; D not resolved. Germline V gene data show CDR1 as WNHNN and CDR2 as SYGVQD (reference sequence). The CDR3 loop spans 13 amino acids. Here the CDR3 reads CASSESLYNGQFF. CDR3 in DNA: TGCGCCAGCAGTGAGTCGTTGTACAATGGGCAGTTCTTC.

This chain links TRBV7-9 with TRBJ2-2; TRBD2 matches 14 bases. The CDR3 length is 17 residues. Germline CDR1 is SEHNR and CDR2 is FQNEAQ (reference sequence). V lost 4 bases, J lost 3 bases, and 4 bases stayed unmatched. The DNA of the CDR3 is TGTGCCAGCAGCTGGACTAGCGGGGGGCTGGACACCGGGGAGCTGTTTTTT. Residues: CASSWTSGGLDTGELFF.

This chain uses TRBV19 with TRBJ2-3, with D unclear. The length of the CDR3 is 13 residues. Germline CDR1 reads LNHDA; CDR2 reads SQIVND (reference sequence). V was clipped by 3 bases and J by 1 base, with 5 bases between them. CDR3 sequence: CASSILGTDTQYF. CDR3 in DNA: TGTGCCAGTAGTATTTTAGGCACAGATACGCAGTATTTT.

The CDR3 DNA is TGTGCCAGCAGCTCGTATCCGGGACAGGGTGCGCTTGGTGAGCAGTTCTTC. Translation gives CASSSYPGQGALGEQFF. J is TRBJ2-1 and V is TRBV7-8; 9 bases match TRBD1. CDR1 and CDR2 (germline): SGHVS, FQNEAQ. With V trimmed by 4 bases and J by 9 bases, 16 bases remained unmatched. The CDR3 spans 17 residues.

The genes are TRBV18 and TRBJ2-5; 7 positions agree with TRBD2. Trimming at V came to 2 bases and at J to 1 base, leaving 7 bases not matched to a gene. From germline, CDR1 is KGHSH and CDR2 LQKENI. The CDR3 runs 16 residues. The CDR3 region has the DNA TGTGCCAGCTCACCAGCGGCGGGAGCTTTCCAAGAGACCCAGTACTTC. Translated, it gives CASSPAAGAFQETQYF.

The chain carries TRBV9 and TRBJ2-1, with D perhaps matching TRBD2 (5 bases). Germline CDR1 and CDR2: SGDLS and YYNGEE. This CDR3 has 15 amino acids. Trimming left V 3 bases short and J 5 bases short, with 15 bases between. CDR3: CASSATPGLHNEQFF. As DNA, the CDR3 is TGTGCCAGCAGCGCAACCCCGGGATTGCACAATGAGCAGTTCTTC.

For this clone: The junction differs from germline at one of its ends, possibly a read error. The same CDR3 arises from other DNA sequences in this sample as well. The rearrangement links TRBV27 to TRBJ1-2, with TRBD1 identical over 10 bases. Germline V gene sequence: CDR1 MNHEY, CDR2 SMNVEV (reference sequence). CDR3 length: 17 amino acids. In DNA, the CDR3 is TGCGCCAGCAGTCCTGGGACAGGGGCCCTTACGGCGGTGGGCTACACCTTC. This codes for CASSPGTGALTAVGYTF.

The V gene is TRBV15, the J gene TRBJ1-2, with no clear D. This CDR3 spans 15 amino acids. V dropped 1 base and J dropped 7 bases, with 16 bases sitting between them. In germline, CDR1 is LNHNV, CDR2 YYDKDF (reference sequence). The CDR3 here is CATSRAETGKGGYTF. DNA of the CDR3: TGTGCCACCAGCAGAGCCGAAACGGGAAAAGGTGGCTACACCTTC.

This clone showed up just a few times. This rearrangement joins TRBV9 to TRBJ1-2; perhaps TRBD1 as D (5 bases). CDR1 and CDR2 from the germline V gene are SGDLS and YYNGEE. Trimming cost V 0 bases and J 2 bases, with 11 bases left between them. The CDR3 sequence is 15 residues long. CDR3 sequence: CASSVGGRGNYGYTF. The CDR3 coding sequence is TGTGCCAGCAGCGTAGGGGGTAGGGGCAACTATGGCTACACCTTC.

V usage is TRBV5-4 and J usage is TRBJ2-1; TRBD1 matches at 12 bases. V trimming: 3 bases; J trimming: 3 bases; junction bases outside the gene matches: 4. CDR3 length equals 16 residues. Per germline, CDR1 SGHNT and CDR2 YYREEE (reference sequence). CDR3 amino acids: CASSWGQGASYNEQFF. The CDR3 bases are TGTGCCAGCAGCTGGGGACAGGGGGCCAGCTACAATGAGCAGTTCTTC.

This clone was observed a few times. The chain couples TRBV28 to TRBJ2-7; 8 bases fit TRBD2. This CDR3 is built from 17 residues. Germline CDR1 and CDR2: MDHEN and SYDVKM. The trim removed 1 base at V and 0 bases at J, leaving 8 bases unmatched. CDR3 DNA sequence: TGTGCCAGCAGTTTATTGGTCGGGGGGGGGACCTCCTACGAGCAGTACTTC. This translates into CASSLLVGGGTSYEQYF.

This clone was detected only once. The gene calls are TRBV9 and TRBJ1-1, with 11 bases that match TRBD1. This CDR3 contains 18 residues. Germline V gives CDR1 SGDLS, CDR2 YYNGEE. The J segment lost 1 base and the V segment lost 0 bases, leaving 8 bases of the junction unmatched. Here the CDR3 reads CASSVERRGQGGNTEAFF. CDR3 bases: TGTGCCAGCAGCGTAGAGAGGAGGGGACAGGGGGGGAACACTGAAGCTTTCTTT. Supplemented by reference TRBV9 and TRBJ1-1, the full variable domain reads DSGVTQTPKHLITATGQRVTLRCSPRSGDLSVYWYQQSLDQGLQFLIQYYNGEERAKGNILERFSAQQFPDLHSELNLSSLELGDSALYFCASSVERRGQGGNTEAFFGQGTRLTVV.

This clone was seen a handful of times. The chain uses TRBV27 and TRBJ1-4; D is perhaps TRBD1 (6 bases). The CDR3 extends over 17 amino acids. The ends were cut back, 2 bases at V and 8 bases at J, with 21 bases in the middle. The germline V gene encodes CDR1 MNHEY and CDR2 SMNVEV (reference sequence). CDR3 nucleotide sequence: TGTGCCAGCAGTTTAATTGCAACCCTCAGGGGCGGGGAAAAACTGTTTTTT. This codes for CASSLIATLRGGEKLFF.

The V gene is TRBV4-1, the J gene TRBJ1-5; D may be TRBD1 (6 bases). Trimming left V 2 bases short and J 1 base short, with 12 bases between. This CDR3 has 16 amino acids. CDR1 and CDR2 from the germline V gene are MGHRA and YSYEKL. CDR3 coding DNA: TGCGCCAGCAGCCAAATGCAGGGGATGAGCAATCAGCCCCAGCATTTT. Translation gives CASSQMQGMSNQPQHF.

The V and J genes are TRBV25-1 and TRBJ2-1; the match to TRBD2 covers 8 bases. Germline CDR1 is MGHDK and CDR2 is SYGVNS. The CDR3 contains 12 residues. V gave up 9 bases and J gave up 9 bases; unmatched junction bases: 7. CDR3 DNA: TGTGCCAGTACGGGGGGGCTCGGTGAGCAGTTCTTC. This codes for CASTGGLGEQFF.

The chain is built from TRBV5-1 and TRBJ1-2; TRBD1 matches 7 bases. Germline CDR1 reads SGHRS; CDR2 reads YFSETQ. Germline trimming cut 4 bases from V and 8 bases from J; bases unmatched to any gene: 8. The CDR3 extends over 13 amino acids. CDR3 coding DNA: TGCGCCAGCAGCAACGGACAGGCGACCGGCTACACCTTC. Its protein product is CASSNGQATGYTF.

This clone was seen more than once but under ten times. The rearrangement links TRBV30 to TRBJ2-5; D perhaps matches TRBD2 (5 bases). The CDR3 spans 14 residues. The germline CDR1 and CDR2 sequences are GTSNPN and SVGIG (reference sequence). V dropped 0 bases and J dropped 4 bases, with 12 bases sitting between them. This CDR3 reads CAWSVGRGRETQYF. For the CDR3, the DNA is TGTGCCTGGAGTGTAGGTAGAGGGCGAGAGACCCAGTACTTC.

The chain combines TRBV5-1 with TRBJ2-5, with 10 nucleotides matching TRBD2. The junction had 11 bases not matched to a gene; V was cut back by 3 bases and J by 3 bases. The CDR3 length is 17 residues. The germline gives CDR1 SGHRS, CDR2 YFSETQ. CDR3: CASSSIYGLAEEETQYF. The CDR3 DNA reads TGCGCCAGCAGCTCGATTTATGGACTAGCGGAGGAAGAGACCCAGTACTTC.

The chain has TRBV12-5 and TRBJ1-5; D may be TRBD1 (5 bases). V lost 0 bases to trimming and J lost 2 bases, with 11 bases between them. The CDR3 is 16 amino acids. The germline gives CDR1 LGHNT, CDR2 FRNRAP. CDR3 in DNA: TGTGCTAGTGGTTTGGTACTATGGGGGGGCAATCAGCCCCAGCATTTT. Its protein product is CASGLVLWGGNQPQHF.

V gene TRBV6-6 combines with J gene TRBJ1-2; 7 bases fit TRBD1. V shed 6 bases and J 8 bases; nucleotides not matched to a gene: 6. CDR1 is MNHNY, CDR2 SVGAGI, per germline (reference sequence). The CDR3 totals 12 residues. As DNA, the CDR3 is TGTGCCAGCAGCAGACAGGGTGGAGGCTACACCTTC. Protein: CASSRQGGGYTF.

J is TRBJ2-5 and V is TRBV28; D gene unclear. The J call is uncertain, as TRBJ2-7 better fits the DNA end. CDR3 length: 10 residues. CDR1 and CDR2 (germline): MDHEN, SYDVKM. As DNA, the CDR3 is TGTGCCAGCAAAAGATACGAGCAGTACTTC. This translates into CASKRYEQYF.

This sequence joins TRBV5-5 and TRBJ1-2, with TRBD1 identical over 8 bases. The CDR3 is made up of 15 amino acids. The V gene's germline CDR1 is SGHKS and CDR2 YYEKEE (reference sequence). The J segment lost 8 bases and the V segment lost 5 bases, leaving 14 bases of the junction unmatched. The CDR3 loop reads CASRLAGTGLIGYTF. CDR3 nucleotides: TGTGCCAGCAGGTTAGCCGGGACAGGCTTGATCGGCTACACCTTC.

The V gene is TRBV7-8, the J gene TRBJ1-5; D might be TRBD1 (5 bases). V lost 5 bases and J 1 base, leaving 9 bases between the germline ends. Germline CDR1 is SGHVS and CDR2 is FQNEAQ. This CDR3 contains 14 residues. CDR3 DNA: TGTGCCAGCAGCAGTGACAGCAGCAATCAGCCCCAGCATTTT. This translates into CASSSDSSNQPQHF. Filled out from reference TRBV7-8 and TRBJ1-5, the complete variable domain reads GAGVSQSPRYKVAKRGQDVALRCDPISGHVSLFWYQQALGQGPEFLTYFQNEAQLDKSGLPSDRFFAERPEGSVSTLKIQRTQQEDSAVYLCASSSDSSNQPQHFGDGTRLSIL.